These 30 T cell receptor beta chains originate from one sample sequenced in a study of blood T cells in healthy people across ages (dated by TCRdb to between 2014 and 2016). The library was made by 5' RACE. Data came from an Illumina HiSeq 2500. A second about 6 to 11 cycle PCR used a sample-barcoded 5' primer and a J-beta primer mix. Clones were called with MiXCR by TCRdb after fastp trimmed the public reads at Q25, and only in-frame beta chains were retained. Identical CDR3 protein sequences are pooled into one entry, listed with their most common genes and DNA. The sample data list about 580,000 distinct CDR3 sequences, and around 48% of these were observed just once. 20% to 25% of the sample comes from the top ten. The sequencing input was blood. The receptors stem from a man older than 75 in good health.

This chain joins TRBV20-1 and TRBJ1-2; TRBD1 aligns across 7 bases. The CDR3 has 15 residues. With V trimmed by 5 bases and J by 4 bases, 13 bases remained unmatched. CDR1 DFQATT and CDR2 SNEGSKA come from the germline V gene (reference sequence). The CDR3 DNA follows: TGCAGTGCTGGGGCTTTGACAGGGATGGGCTATGGCTACACCTTC. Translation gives CSAGALTGMGYGYTF.

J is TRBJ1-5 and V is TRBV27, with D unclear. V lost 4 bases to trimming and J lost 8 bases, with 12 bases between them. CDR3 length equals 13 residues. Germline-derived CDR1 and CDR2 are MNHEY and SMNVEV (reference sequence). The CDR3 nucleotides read TGTGCCAGCAGTTCCCAATATGGCAAGCCCCAGCATTTT. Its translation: CASSSQYGKPQHF.

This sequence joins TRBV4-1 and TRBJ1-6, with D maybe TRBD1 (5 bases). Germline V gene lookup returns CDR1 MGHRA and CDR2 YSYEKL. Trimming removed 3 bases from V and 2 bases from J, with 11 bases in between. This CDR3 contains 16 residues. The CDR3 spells CASSQDQGPYNSPLHF. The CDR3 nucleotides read TGCGCCAGCAGCCAGGACCAGGGCCCCTATAATTCACCCCTCCACTTT.

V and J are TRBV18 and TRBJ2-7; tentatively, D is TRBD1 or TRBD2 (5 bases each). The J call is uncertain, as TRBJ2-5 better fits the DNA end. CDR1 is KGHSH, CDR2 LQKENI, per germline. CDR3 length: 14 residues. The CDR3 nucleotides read TGTGCCAGCTCACGCTCGGGGCTTGGGGAGACCCAGTACTTC. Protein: CASSRSGLGETQYF.

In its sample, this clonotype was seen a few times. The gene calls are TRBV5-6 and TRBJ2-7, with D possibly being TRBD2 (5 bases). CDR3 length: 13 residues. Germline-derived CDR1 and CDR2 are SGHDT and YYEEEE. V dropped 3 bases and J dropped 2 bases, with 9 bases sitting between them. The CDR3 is CASSSRGTYEQYF. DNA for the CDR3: TGTGCCAGCAGCTCTCGGGGTACCTACGAGCAGTACTTC.

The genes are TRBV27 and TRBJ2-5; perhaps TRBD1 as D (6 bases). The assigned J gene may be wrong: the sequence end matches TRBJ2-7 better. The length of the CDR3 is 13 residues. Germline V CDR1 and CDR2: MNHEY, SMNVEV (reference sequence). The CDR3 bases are TGTGCCAGCAGTTACCGACAGGACTACGAGCAGTACTTC. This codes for CASSYRQDYEQYF.

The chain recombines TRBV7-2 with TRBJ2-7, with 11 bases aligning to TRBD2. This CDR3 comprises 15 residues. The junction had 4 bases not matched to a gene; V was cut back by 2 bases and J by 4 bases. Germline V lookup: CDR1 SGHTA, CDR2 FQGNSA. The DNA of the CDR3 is TGTGCCAGCAGCTTATCAACTAGCGGGAGATACGAGCAGTACTTC. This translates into CASSLSTSGRYEQYF.

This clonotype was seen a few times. The CDR3 is CSASKGSYEQYF. The CDR3 nucleotides read TGCAGTGCTAGCAAGGGTTCCTACGAGCAGTACTTC. The V call is TRBV20-1, the J call TRBJ2-7; D is unresolved. Deletions cut 3 bases from V and 1 base from J, with 7 bases between. CDR3 size: 12 residues. From germline, CDR1 is DFQATT and CDR2 SNEGSKA (reference sequence).

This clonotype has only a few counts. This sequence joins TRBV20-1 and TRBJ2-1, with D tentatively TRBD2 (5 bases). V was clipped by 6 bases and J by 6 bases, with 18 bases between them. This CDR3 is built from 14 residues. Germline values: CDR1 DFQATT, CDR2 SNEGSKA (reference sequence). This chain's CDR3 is CSATRGNGRNEQFF. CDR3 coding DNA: TGCAGTGCCACCCGGGGAAACGGTCGCAATGAGCAGTTCTTC.

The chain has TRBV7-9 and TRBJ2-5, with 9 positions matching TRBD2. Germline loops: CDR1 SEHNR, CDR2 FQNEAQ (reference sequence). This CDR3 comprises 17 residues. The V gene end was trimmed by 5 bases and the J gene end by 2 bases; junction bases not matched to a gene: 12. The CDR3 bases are TGTGCCAGCAGCACTACACTAGCGGGTGGACCTCAAGAGACCCAGTACTTC. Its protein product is CASSTTLAGGPQETQYF.

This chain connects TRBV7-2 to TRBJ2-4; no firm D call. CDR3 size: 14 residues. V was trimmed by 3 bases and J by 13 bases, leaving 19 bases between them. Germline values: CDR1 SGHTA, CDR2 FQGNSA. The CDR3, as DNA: TGTGCCAGCAGCTTGGGTCGAGTGGCCCACAAGCAGTACTTC. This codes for CASSLGRVAHKQYF.

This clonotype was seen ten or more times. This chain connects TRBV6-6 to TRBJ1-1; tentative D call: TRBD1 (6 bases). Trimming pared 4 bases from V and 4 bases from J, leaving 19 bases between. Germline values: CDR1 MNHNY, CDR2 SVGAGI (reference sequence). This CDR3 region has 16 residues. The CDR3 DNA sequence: TGTGCCAGCAGTTTACAGGGTACGAGAACTACCACTGAAGCTTTCTTT. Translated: CASSLQGTRTTTEAFF.

The DNA of the CDR3 is TGTGCCAGCAGCAACCGGGACAGGGGTTCACCCCTCCACTTT. Translated: CASSNRDRGSPLHF. The rearrangement uses TRBV3-1 and TRBJ1-6; 10 bases match TRBD1. Germline CDR1 and CDR2: LGHDT and YNNKEL (reference sequence). The V gene end was trimmed by 5 bases and the J gene end by 9 bases; junction bases not matched to a gene: 4. This CDR3 is 14 amino acids long.

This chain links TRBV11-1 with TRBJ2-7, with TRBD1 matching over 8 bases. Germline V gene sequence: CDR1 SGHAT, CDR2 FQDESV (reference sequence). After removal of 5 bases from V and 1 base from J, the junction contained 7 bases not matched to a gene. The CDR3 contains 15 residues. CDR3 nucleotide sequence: TGTGCCAGCAGCACAGGGGGGCAGGCATCCTACGAGCAGTACTTC. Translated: CASSTGGQASYEQYF.

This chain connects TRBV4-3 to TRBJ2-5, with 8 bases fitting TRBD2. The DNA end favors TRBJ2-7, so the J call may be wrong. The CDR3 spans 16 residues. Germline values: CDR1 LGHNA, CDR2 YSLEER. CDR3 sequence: CASSQQYSGKQAEQYF. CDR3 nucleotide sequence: TGCGCCAGCAGCCAACAATATAGCGGGAAGCAGGCCGAGCAGTACTTC.

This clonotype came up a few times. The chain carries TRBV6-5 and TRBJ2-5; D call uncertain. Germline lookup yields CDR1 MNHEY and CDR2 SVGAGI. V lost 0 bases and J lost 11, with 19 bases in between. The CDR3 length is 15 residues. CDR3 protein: CASSYSHGVVDEQYF. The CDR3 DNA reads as TGTGCCAGCAGTTACTCCCATGGGGTTGTGGATGAGCAGTACTTC.

The CDR3: CASSASGRVSYTF. CDR3 bases: TGTGCCAGCAGTGCGTCGGGTCGGGTGAGCTACACCTTC. This chain connects TRBV25-1 to TRBJ1-2; no clear D. The CDR3 is made up of 13 amino acids. Trimming cost V 4 bases and J 9 bases, with 15 bases left between them. Germline-derived CDR1 and CDR2 are MGHDK and SYGVNS.

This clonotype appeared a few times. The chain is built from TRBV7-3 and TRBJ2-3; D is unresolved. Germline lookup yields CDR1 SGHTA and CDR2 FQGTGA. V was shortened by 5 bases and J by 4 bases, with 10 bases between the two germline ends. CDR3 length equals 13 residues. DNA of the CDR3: TGTGCCAGCAGCCGCGTGGGCCCAGATACGCAGTATTTT. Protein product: CASSRVGPDTQYF.

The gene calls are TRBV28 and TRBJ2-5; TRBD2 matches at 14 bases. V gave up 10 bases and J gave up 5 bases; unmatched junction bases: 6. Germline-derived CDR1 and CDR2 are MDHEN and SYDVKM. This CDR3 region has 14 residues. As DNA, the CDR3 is TGTGCCACCAGGACTAGCGGGAGGAGGGAGACCCAGTACTTC. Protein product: CATRTSGRRETQYF.

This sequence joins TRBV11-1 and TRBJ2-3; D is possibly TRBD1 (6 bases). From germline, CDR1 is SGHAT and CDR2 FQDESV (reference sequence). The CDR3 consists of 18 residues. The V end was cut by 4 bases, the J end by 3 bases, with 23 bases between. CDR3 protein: CASSSESDLGTWTDTQYF. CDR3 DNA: TGTGCCAGCAGCTCCGAGTCCGATCTCGGGACATGGACAGATACGCAGTATTTT.

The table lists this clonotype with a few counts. CDR3 DNA sequence: TGTGCCAGCAGCTTAGTGGGGGCCGCCTACGAGCAGTACTTC. Its protein product is CASSLVGAAYEQYF. This chain links TRBV7-2 with TRBJ2-7; a weak D match, TRBD1 (6 bases). This CDR3 has 14 residues. Germline V gives CDR1 SGHTA, CDR2 FQGNSA. The V end lost 1 base, the J end lost 2 bases, and 9 bases lay between the germline ends. The full variable domain, completed using reference TRBV7-2 and TRBJ2-7, is GAGVSQSPSNKVTEKGKDVELRCDPISGHTALYWYRQSLGQGLEFLIYFQGNSAPDKSGLPSDRFSAERTGGSVSTLTIQRTQQEDSAVYLCASSLVGAAYEQYFGPGTRLTVT.

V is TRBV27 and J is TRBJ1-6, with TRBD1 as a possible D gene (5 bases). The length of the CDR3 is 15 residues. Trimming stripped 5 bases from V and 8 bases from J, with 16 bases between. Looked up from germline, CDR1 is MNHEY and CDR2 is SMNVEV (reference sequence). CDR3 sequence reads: CASSVSRDGYSPLHF. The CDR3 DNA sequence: TGTGCCAGCAGTGTTTCGCGGGACGGATATTCACCCCTCCACTTT.

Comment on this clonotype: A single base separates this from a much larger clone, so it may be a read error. The CDR3 region is CASGDVGSEQFF. CDR3 nucleotides: TGTGCCAGCGGGGACGTGGGGAGTGAGCAGTTCTTC. This chain links TRBV6-6 with TRBJ2-1; D may match TRBD1 or TRBD2 (5 bases each). V lost 8 bases to trimming and J lost 9 bases, with 14 bases between them. The germline V gene has CDR1 MNHNY and CDR2 SVGAGI (reference sequence). The CDR3 extends over 12 amino acids.

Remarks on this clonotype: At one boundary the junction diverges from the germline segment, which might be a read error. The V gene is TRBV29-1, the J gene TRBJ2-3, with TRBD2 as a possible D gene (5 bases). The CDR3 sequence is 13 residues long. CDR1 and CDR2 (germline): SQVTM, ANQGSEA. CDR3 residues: CSASSESGDTQYF. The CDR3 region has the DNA TGTAGCGCCTCGTCGGAGTCAGGAGATACGCAGTATTTT.

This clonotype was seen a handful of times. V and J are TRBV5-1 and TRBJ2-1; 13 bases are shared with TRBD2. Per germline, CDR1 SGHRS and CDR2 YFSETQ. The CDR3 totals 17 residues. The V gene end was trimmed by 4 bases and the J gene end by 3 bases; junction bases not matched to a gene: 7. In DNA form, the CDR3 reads TGCGCCAGCAGCGAAGGACTAGCGGGGGTATACTACAATGAGCAGTTCTTC. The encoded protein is CASSEGLAGVYYNEQFF.

CDR3 sequence (DNA): TGTGCCAGCAGTTTATTTCGCAGCAATCAGCCCCAGCATTTT. Translated, it gives CASSLFRSNQPQHF. This rearrangement joins TRBV28 to TRBJ1-5; D unclear. The germline CDR1 and CDR2 sequences are MDHEN and SYDVKM. Trimming removed 1 base from V and 1 base from J, with 5 bases in between. The CDR3 sequence is 14 residues long.

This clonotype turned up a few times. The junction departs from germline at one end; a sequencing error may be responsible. The CDR3 is CAGSLGWQGTARGYTF. For the CDR3, the DNA is TGTGCCGGCAGCTTAGGGTGGCAGGGAACTGCTCGTGGCTACACCTTC. The chain carries TRBV7-9 and TRBJ1-2; TRBD1 might be the D (5 bases). The CDR3 extends over 16 amino acids. Per germline, CDR1 SEHNR and CDR2 FQNEAQ (reference sequence). The whole variable domain, remainder taken from reference TRBV7-9 and TRBJ1-2, is DTGVSQNPRHKITKRGQNVTFRCDPISEHNRLYWYRQTLGQGPEFLTYFQNEAQLEKSRLLSDRFSAERPKGSFSTLEIQRTEQGDSAMYLCAGSLGWQGTARGYTFGSGTRLTVV.

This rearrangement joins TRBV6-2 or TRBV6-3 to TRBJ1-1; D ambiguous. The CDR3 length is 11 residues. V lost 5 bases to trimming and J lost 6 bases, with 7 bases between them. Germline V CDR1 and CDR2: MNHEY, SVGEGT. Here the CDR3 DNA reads TGTGCCAGCAGTACGTTCGCTGAAGCTTTCTTT. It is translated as CASSTFAEAFF.

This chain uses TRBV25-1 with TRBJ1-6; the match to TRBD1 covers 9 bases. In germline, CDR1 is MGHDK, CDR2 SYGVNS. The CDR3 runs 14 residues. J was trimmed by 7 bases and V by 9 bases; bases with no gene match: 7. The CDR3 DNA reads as TGTGCCAGTATCGGGGACAGGGAAAATTCACCCCTCCACTTT. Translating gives CASIGDRENSPLHF.

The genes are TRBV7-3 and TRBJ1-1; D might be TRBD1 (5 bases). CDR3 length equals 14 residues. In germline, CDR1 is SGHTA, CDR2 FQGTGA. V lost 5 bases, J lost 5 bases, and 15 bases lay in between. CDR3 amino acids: CASSLMQGDTEAFF. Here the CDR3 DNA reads TGTGCCAGCAGCCTCATGCAGGGTGATACTGAAGCTTTCTTT.